The T cell receptor beta chain under discussion was sequenced for a study of cytomegalovirus exposure and HLA in healthy donors. Whole-study results and caveats: Cytomegalovirus status, reportedly, was diagnosed with high specificity and sensitivity by the classifier. Cytomegalovirus-associated status was assigned to around 160 TCR beta chains. According to a later analysis, TCR clusters from the first cohort tended to co-occur in the 110 or so validation repertoires.

A word on this clone: Its target is not known.

Assay: immunoSEQ multiplex PCR; the TCRdb copy retains only in-frame clones and omits some. The sample records 150,000 to 200,000 clones, approximately 86% being singletons. The donors were part of the roughly 130-subject validation cohort, which stood apart from the roughly 640-subject first cohort. Germline CDR1 SNHLY, CDR2 FYNNEI. Trimming cost V 9 bases and J 0 bases; bases outside gene matches: 6. This CDR3 region has 15 residues. The clonotype was recovered from a man aged 18 to 30 in good health and CMV-seropositive. Sequencing used PBMCs. V is TRBV2 and J is TRBJ1-5, with TRBD1 matching 9 bases. CDR3 region: CARETGGPSNQPQHF. The CDR3 region has the DNA TGTGCCAGGGAGACAGGGGGACCTAGCAATCAGCCCCAGCATTTT.